This TCR beta chain is from a study of T cell responses to AZD1222 COVID-19 vaccine. The CDR3 is 18 residues long. V lost 6 bases and J lost 6, with 27 bases in between. Germline V gives CDR1 KGHSH, CDR2 LQKENI. The data were produced by immunoSEQ multiplex PCR, yet TCRdb's version contains in-frame clones alone and is incomplete. The data contain about 120,000 clones, roughly 92% of them singletons. The sample was peripheral blood, taken 28 days after the second AZD1222 dose. J is TRBJ2-1 and V is TRBV18; D may be TRBD1 or TRBD2 (6 bases each). The receptor was isolated from an adult who received the AZD1222 COVID-19 vaccine. CDR3 loop: CASSQRGASFGTGNEQFF. Written as DNA, the CDR3 is TGTGCCAGCTCCCAGAGGGGGGCTTCTTTTGGCACTGGCAATGAGCAGTTCTTC.